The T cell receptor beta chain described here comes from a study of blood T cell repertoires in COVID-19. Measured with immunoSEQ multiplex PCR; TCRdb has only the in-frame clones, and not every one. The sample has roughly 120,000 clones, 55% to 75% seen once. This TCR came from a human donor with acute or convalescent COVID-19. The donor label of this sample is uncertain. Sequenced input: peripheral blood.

CDR3 amino acids: CAWSFSGINTEAFF. DNA for the CDR3: TGTGCCTGGAGTTTCTCGGGGATAAACACTGAAGCTTTCTTT. The chain has TRBV30 and TRBJ1-1; the D is unclear. Germline V gene lookup returns CDR1 GTSNPN and CDR2 SVGIG (reference sequence). Trimming took off 2 bases at V and 2 bases at J, with 12 bases between the two ends. This CDR3 is built from 14 residues.